These 15 T cell receptor beta chains were sequenced from one sample in a study of cytomegalovirus exposure and HLA in healthy donors. The PCR used 60 Vbeta and 13 Jbeta primers. TCRdb keeps only in-frame clones here, not all; method: immunoSEQ multiplex PCR. The sample carries some 180,000 clones, 82% recorded once. The sequenced sample consisted of PBMCs. These receptor sequences come from a middle-aged man in good health and CMV-seronegative.

As DNA, the CDR3 is TGCGCCAGCATCAAGGAAGTTCGGGACAACGCTAACTATGGCTACACCTTC. Its protein product is CASIKEVRDNANYGYTF. The rearrangement joins TRBV10-1 to TRBJ1-2; D perhaps matches TRBD1 (6 bases). V was shortened by 7 bases and J by 0 bases, with 21 bases between the two germline ends. From germline, CDR1 is WNHNN and CDR2 SYGVQD (reference sequence). The CDR3 has 17 residues.

V is TRBV18 and J is TRBJ1-6, with 7 bases lining up with TRBD1. The CDR3 totals 15 residues. Germline V gene lookup returns CDR1 KGHSH and CDR2 LQKENI. Losses at the gene ends were 3 bases for V and 7 bases for J; bases not matched to a gene: 6. CDR3 sequence: CASSPRGQRNSPLHF. The DNA of the CDR3 is TGTGCCAGCTCACCGAGGGGACAGAGAAATTCACCCCTCCACTTT.

The chain links TRBV9 to TRBJ2-7, with D uncertain. This CDR3 is 15 amino acids long. Trimming pared 0 bases from V and 0 bases from J, leaving 10 bases between. Per the germline V gene, CDR1 is SGDLS and CDR2 is YYNGEE. In nucleotides, the CDR3 is TGTGCCAGCAGCGTAGACGACCGACACTCCTACGAGCAGTACTTC. Protein product: CASSVDDRHSYEQYF. The variable domain in full, completed from reference TRBV9 and TRBJ2-7, reads DSGVTQTPKHLITATGQRVTLRCSPRSGDLSVYWYQQSLDQGLQFLIQYYNGEERAKGNILERFSAQQFPDLHSELNLSSLELGDSALYFCASSVDDRHSYEQYFGPGTRLTVT.

This clone showed up just once. The gene calls are TRBV7-2 and TRBJ2-7; tentatively, D is TRBD2 (5 bases). Germline loops: CDR1 SGHTA, CDR2 FQGNSA. The CDR3 spans 13 residues. Trimming took off 2 bases at V and 9 bases at J, with 14 bases between the two ends. The CDR3 region has the DNA TGTGCCAGCAGCTTAAATCCCCGGGGAGTGCAGTACTTC. It is translated as CASSLNPRGVQYF.

The V gene is TRBV7-8, the J gene TRBJ2-7; 8 bases fit TRBD1. Germline loops: CDR1 SGHVS, CDR2 FQNEAQ. V trimming: 1 base; J trimming: 0 bases; junction bases outside the gene matches: 5. This CDR3 region has 16 residues. The CDR3 reads CASSLDRTGLSYEQYF. CDR3 nucleotide sequence: TGTGCCAGCAGCTTAGATAGGACAGGGCTCTCCTACGAGCAGTACTTC. Supplemented by reference TRBV7-8 and TRBJ2-7, the full variable domain reads GAGVSQSPRYKVAKRGQDVALRCDPISGHVSLFWYQQALGQGPEFLTYFQNEAQLDKSGLPSDRFFAERPEGSVSTLKIQRTQQEDSAVYLCASSLDRTGLSYEQYFGPGTRLTVT.

The rearrangement joins TRBV6-5 to TRBJ2-1; 7 bases match TRBD2. Germline CDR1 and CDR2: MNHEY and SVGAGI. This CDR3 region has 16 residues. V dropped 0 bases and J dropped 9; count of bases not matched to a gene: 11. CDR3 bases: TGTGCCAGCAGTTACTCCCACCGCGGCGGGAGAAGTGAGCAGTTCTTC. Translating it yields CASSYSHRGGRSEQFF.

This clone was observed a single time. V and J are TRBV7-9 and TRBJ1-1; possible D gene TRBD1, 5 bases. CDR1 is SEHNR and CDR2 is FQNEAQ in the germline V gene (reference sequence). V lost 5 bases and J lost 4, with 14 bases in between. The CDR3 is 14 amino acids. CDR3 sequence (DNA): TGTGCCAGCAGCCCTAGCGGGGGGAGCACTGAAGCTTTCTTT. Protein sequence: CASSPSGGSTEAFF.

The chain is built from TRBV6-5 and TRBJ2-4; TRBD1 might be the D (5 bases). V lost 0 bases, J lost 4 bases, and 13 bases lay in between. Looked up from germline, CDR1 is MNHEY and CDR2 is SVGAGI. This CDR3 region has 16 residues. Written as DNA, the CDR3 is TGTGCCAGCAGTTACTCGAGTGGACAAGTGAAAAACATTCAGTACTTC. Protein sequence: CASSYSSGQVKNIQYF.

The chain links TRBV18 to TRBJ2-7, with 10 bases aligning to TRBD1. The CDR3 extends over 16 amino acids. Germline V gene sequence: CDR1 KGHSH, CDR2 LQKENI. Losses at the gene ends were 6 bases for V and 4 bases for J; bases not matched to a gene: 12. The CDR3 nucleotides are TGTGCCAGCTCGCCCCCTACCGGGACAGGGGATTACGAGCAGTACTTC. Protein sequence: CASSPPTGTGDYEQYF.

The V call is TRBV7-2, the J call TRBJ2-3; D is ambiguous. The CDR3 sequence is 13 residues long. V shed 1 base and J shed 4 bases, with 6 bases lying between them. Germline V gives CDR1 SGHTA, CDR2 FQGNSA. The CDR3, as DNA: TGTGCCAGCAGCTTAGGGCCGTCAGATACGCAGTATTTT. This sequence encodes CASSLGPSDTQYF. Using reference TRBV7-2 and TRBJ2-3 for the parts outside the CDR3, the full variable domain is GAGVSQSPSNKVTEKGKDVELRCDPISGHTALYWYRQSLGQGLEFLIYFQGNSAPDKSGLPSDRFSAERTGGSVSTLTIQRTQQEDSAVYLCASSLGPSDTQYFGPGTRLTVL.

The chain couples TRBV27 to TRBJ2-1; no definite D call. Per germline, CDR1 MNHEY and CDR2 SMNVEV (reference sequence). Trimming removed 2 bases from V and 5 bases from J, with 19 bases in between. CDR3 length equals 17 residues. For the CDR3, the DNA is TGTGCCAGCAGTTTAAGTCTAAAGACAACCATAAACAATGAGCAGTTCTTC. Amino acids: CASSLSLKTTINNEQFF.

The chain recombines TRBV10-3 with TRBJ1-3; TRBD1 agrees at 8 bases. The CDR3 is 14 residues long. J gave up 8 bases and V 6 bases, and 9 bases lay outside the gene matches. From germline, CDR1 is ENHRY and CDR2 SYGVKD. In DNA, the CDR3 is TGTGCCATCAGGCCGGGACAGGATGGGGACACCATATATTTT. Amino acids: CAIRPGQDGDTIYF.

The V and J genes are TRBV7-2 and TRBJ2-5, with 10 bases that match TRBD2. With 6 bases clipped from V and 5 bases from J, the junction kept 9 bases outside the gene matches. This CDR3 is built from 15 residues. Germline V gene lookup returns CDR1 SGHTA and CDR2 FQGNSA. CDR3 amino acids: CASRSAGGRRETQYF. The CDR3, as DNA: TGTGCCAGCAGGTCAGCGGGGGGGCGGCGGGAGACCCAGTACTTC.

The chain carries TRBV11-3 and TRBJ2-5; 8 positions agree with TRBD1. With the DNA end fitting TRBJ2-7 better, the J assignment may be wrong. The CDR3 has 13 residues. Germline-derived CDR1 and CDR2 are SGHNT and YENEEA. CDR3 nucleotide sequence: TGTGCCAGCGGGACAGGATTCTCCTACGAGCAGTACTTC. Protein: CASGTGFSYEQYF.

V gene TRBV2 combines with J gene TRBJ2-7; 7 bases are shared with TRBD1. J was trimmed by 4 bases and V by 5 bases; bases with no gene match: 8. The germline V gene encodes CDR1 SNHLY and CDR2 FYNNEI. This CDR3 comprises 14 residues. In nucleotides, the CDR3 is TGTGCCAGCAGTTATAGACAGGGATGGTACGAGCAGTACTTC. Its translation: CASSYRQGWYEQYF.